What follows is one TCR beta chain and its context. The antigen remains unidentified. This sample is part of a study of CD4 T cells in relation to SARS-CoV-2 and coronaviruses. The CDR3 extends over 17 amino acids. Here immunoSEQ multiplex PCR was the method, and the copy in TCRdb shows in-frame clones only, minus some. The sample lists about 41,000 clones; 75% to 90% were seen once. The receptor was isolated from an adult with COVID-19. Source material: naive CD4+ T cells from PBMCs, cultured in vitro. Subset meaning: naive CD4+ T cells isolated by negative enrichment. The chain combines TRBV1 with TRBJ2-5; the table gives TRBD2 as D, unverified against the DNA. TRBV1 is recorded as a pseudogene. CDR3 DNA: TGCACCAGCAGCCATGAACCCGGGACCGGGGGGTGTCGGACCCAGTACTTC. Translating gives CTSSHEPGTGGCRTQYF.